This T cell receptor beta chain was captured in a study of metastatic and nonmetastatic thyroid tumors. About the study: Across blood and tumor or nodule tissue, repertoires from malignant and benign thyroid patients were compared with one another. Study-level findings and limits: According to reports, the diversity of TCR beta was significantly higher in malignant thyroid tumors than in benign nodules, and this held in both blood and tumor samples.

As originally analysed: To classify distant metastasis in papillary thyroid cancer, a model was built from CDR3 differences across clinicopathological groups. TCRdb called clones again from the PCR reads with MiXCR. These V and J calls derive from TCRdb rather than the authors' analysis. This table holds a few thousand clones, roughly a third found once. This clone was recorded once. What it binds is not known. Every patient underwent thyroid surgery untreated. The receptor's source is a male donor with papillary thyroid cancer or a benign thyroid nodule (not recorded which). Some clones in this sample may be carry-over from other donors' samples. The sample was adjacent normal tissue.

CDR3 coding DNA: TGTGCCAGCAGCAGGGGACAGAATAATTCACCCCTCCACTTT. It codes for CASSRGQNNSPLHF. This chain connects TRBV7-8 to TRBJ1-6; TRBD1 matches 7 bases. V shed 5 bases, J shed 5 bases, and the junction held 3 bases outside the gene matches. From germline, CDR1 is SGHVS and CDR2 FQNEAQ. The CDR3 is 14 residues long.